The next 25 T cell receptor beta chains were all read from a single sample in a study of T cells in localized non-small cell lung cancer. Produced via immunoSEQ multiplex PCR; TCRdb's table is partial and in-frame only. This table has approximately 67,000 clones, about four fifths appearing once. Sequenced here: peripheral blood, sampled before any cancer treatment. The receptors were gathered from an older female donor with stage I lung adenocarcinoma.

This clone was seen once. This chain connects TRBV5-1 to TRBJ1-1; no clear D. Germline V lookup: CDR1 SGHRS, CDR2 YFSETQ. Between the trimmed V and J ends, which lost 0 bases and 3 bases, there was a span of 9 bases. This CDR3 is 14 amino acids long. CDR3 sequence reads: CASSLDTWDTEAFF. In DNA form, the CDR3 reads TGCGCCAGCAGCTTGGACACTTGGGACACTGAAGCTTTCTTT.

The gene calls are TRBV5-1 and TRBJ2-3; 14 bases map to TRBD2. With V trimmed by 5 bases and J by 4 bases, 15 bases remained unmatched. Germline V gives CDR1 SGHRS, CDR2 YFSETQ. This CDR3 has 19 amino acids. CDR3 in DNA: TGCGCCAGCAGTTATCAAGGGACTAGCGGGGGCCCGGGCCCAGATACGCAGTATTTT. Its translation: CASSYQGTSGGPGPDTQYF.

This clone was counted a single time. The rearrangement links TRBV19 to TRBJ2-7; D gene ambiguous. This CDR3 region has 14 residues. Trimming removed 6 bases from V and 0 bases from J, with 12 bases in between. Germline V gives CDR1 LNHDA, CDR2 SQIVND (reference sequence). As DNA, the CDR3 is TGTGCCAGTAGCCACCCGTCCTACTCCTACGAGCAGTACTTC. Translated: CASSHPSYSYEQYF.

The chain is built from TRBV5-1 and TRBJ1-1; no clear D. This CDR3 is 13 amino acids long. The ends were cut back, 1 base at V and 5 bases at J, with 9 bases in the middle. Germline V lookup: CDR1 SGHRS, CDR2 YFSETQ. Here the CDR3 reads CASSLSALTEAFF. The CDR3 DNA follows: TGCGCCAGCAGCTTGTCCGCGCTGACTGAAGCTTTCTTT.

The chain couples TRBV7-2 to TRBJ2-6; maybe TRBD1 (6 bases). Germline CDR1 is SGHTA and CDR2 is FQGNSA. The CDR3 spans 18 residues. The V gene lost 2 bases and the J gene lost 0 bases, with 14 bases spanning the gap. In DNA form, the CDR3 reads TGTGCCAGCAGCTTAAGTACAGGGATCTCCTCTGGGGCCAACGTCCTGACTTTC. Encoded protein: CASSLSTGISSGANVLTF.

This CDR3 reads CAISENGGEDEQFF. CDR3 DNA sequence: TGTGCCATCAGTGAGAACGGAGGGGAGGATGAGCAGTTCTTC. The chain is built from TRBV10-3 and TRBJ2-1; D is possibly TRBD2 (6 bases). The germline V gene has CDR1 ENHRY and CDR2 SYGVKD. The CDR3 loop spans 14 amino acids. The V end lost 2 bases, the J end lost 8 bases, and 13 bases lay between the germline ends.

This chain joins TRBV6-1 and TRBJ1-1, with a weak D call TRBD1 (5 bases). Germline V lookup: CDR1 MNHNS, CDR2 SASEGT. Between the trimmed V and J ends, which lost 11 bases and 1 base, there was a span of 14 bases. This CDR3 has 13 residues. The CDR3 protein is CAGRLGRNTEAFF. CDR3 nucleotide sequence: TGTGCCGGCCGTTTGGGGCGGAACACTGAAGCTTTCTTT.

This chain joins TRBV30 and TRBJ2-4, with D maybe TRBD2 (6 bases). Germline CDR1 GTSNPN, CDR2 SVGIG (reference sequence). The CDR3 runs 16 residues. V lost 3 bases and J 2 bases, leaving 17 bases between the germline ends. CDR3 loop: CAWSVGIGGTKNIQYF. The DNA for the CDR3 is TGTGCCTGGAGCGTAGGGATCGGAGGGACCAAAAACATTCAGTACTTC.

As for this clone: The sample carries other DNA sequences with the same CDR3. V and J are TRBV6-1 and TRBJ1-5, with 8 bases fitting TRBD1. The CDR3 extends over 17 amino acids. J lost 4 bases, V lost 3 bases, and 11 bases had no gene match. Germline V gives CDR1 MNHNS, CDR2 SASEGT. The DNA for the CDR3 is TGTGCCAGCAGTGAGGAGACAGGGGTGCTCGGTAATCAGCCCCAGCATTTT. It yields the protein CASSEETGVLGNQPQHF.

This clone was found once. This chain links TRBV5-1 with TRBJ2-1, with D perhaps matching TRBD2 (8 bases). The CDR3 has 15 residues. Trimming took 6 bases from V and 8 from J, leaving 21 bases between them. Germline V gene sequence: CDR1 SGHRS, CDR2 YFSETQ. CDR3 region: CASTLTGLGGYEQFF. The CDR3 nucleotides are TGCGCCAGCACCCTAACGGGACTAGGGGGCTATGAGCAGTTCTTC.

The genes are TRBV5-1 and TRBJ1-2; the D gene is possibly TRBD1 (6 bases). CDR1 SGHRS and CDR2 YFSETQ come from the germline V gene. The CDR3 has 14 residues. Trimming took off 4 bases at V and 5 bases at J, with 15 bases between the two ends. CDR3 amino acids: CASSPGGAVYGYTF. In DNA, the CDR3 is TGCGCCAGCAGCCCGGGGGGGGCCGTATATGGCTACACCTTC.

The chain joins TRBV6-4 to TRBJ1-6; D unresolved. V lost 6 bases and J 7 bases, leaving 16 bases between the germline ends. Germline V gene data show CDR1 as MRHNA and CDR2 as SNTAGT. The CDR3 extends over 15 amino acids. The CDR3 spells CASSPSEAANSPLHF. DNA of the CDR3: TGTGCCAGCAGCCCCTCGGAGGCAGCGAATTCACCCCTCCACTTT.

The chain carries TRBV7-9 and TRBJ2-1; unclear D gene. From germline, CDR1 is SEHNR and CDR2 FQNEAQ (reference sequence). The CDR3 extends over 13 amino acids. Trimming pared 6 bases from V and 8 bases from J, leaving 14 bases between. CDR3 region: CASSTGLFYEQFF. The CDR3 DNA reads TGTGCCAGCAGTACGGGCCTCTTCTATGAGCAGTTCTTC.

The CDR3 protein is CASSPTDSVYGKLFF. The CDR3 nucleotides are TGTGCCAGCAGTCCCACGGACAGCGTCTATGGAAAACTGTTTTTT. The chain is built from TRBV25-1 and TRBJ1-4, with D possibly TRBD1 on 6 matching bases. CDR3 length: 15 residues. Looked up from germline, CDR1 is MGHDK and CDR2 is SYGVNS. The V gene lost 5 bases and the J gene lost 10 bases, with 20 bases spanning the gap.

V is TRBV29-1 and J is TRBJ1-1, with 7 bases matching TRBD1. V lost 6 bases to trimming and J lost 4 bases; unmatched junction nucleotides: 11. CDR1 and CDR2 from the germline V gene are SQVTM and ANQGSEA. This CDR3 region has 14 residues. This chain's CDR3 is CSVLLGAGGTEAFF. For the CDR3, the DNA is TGCAGCGTCCTCTTAGGGGCAGGGGGCACTGAAGCTTTCTTT.

The rearrangement links TRBV20-1 to TRBJ2-1; D is undetermined. The CDR3 has 11 amino acids. From germline, CDR1 is DFQATT and CDR2 SNEGSKA (reference sequence). With 6 bases removed from V and 4 bases from J, the gap between germline ends came to 7 bases. CDR3 in amino acids: CSAAEYNEQFF. DNA of the CDR3: TGCAGTGCGGCTGAATACAATGAGCAGTTCTTC.

The V gene is TRBV6-5, the J gene TRBJ2-7; possibly TRBD1 or TRBD2 for D (6 bases each). Germline CDR1 MNHEY, CDR2 SVGAGI. The CDR3 has 13 amino acids. Trimming shortened V by 7 bases and J by 6 bases, and 16 bases separated the two germline ends. The CDR3 sequence: CASTGAGTLEQYF. The CDR3 region has the DNA TGTGCCAGCACGGGGGCAGGGACGCTCGAGCAGTACTTC.

The rearrangement uses TRBV4-2 and TRBJ1-4; tentative D call: TRBD1 (6 bases). V gave up 7 bases and J gave up 0 bases, with 18 bases separating them. Germline CDR1 LGHNA, CDR2 YNFKEQ. The CDR3 is made up of 17 amino acids. The CDR3 DNA sequence: TGTGCCAGCATAGGGGGGACGGGCCTGGCAACTAATGAAAAACTGTTTTTT. It translates to CASIGGTGLATNEKLFF.

In its sample, this clone was seen once. The chain combines TRBV5-6 with TRBJ1-1; D is uncertain. In germline, CDR1 is SGHDT, CDR2 YYEEEE. V dropped 0 bases and J dropped 1 base, with 13 bases sitting between them. This CDR3 has 16 residues. CDR3 loop: CASSLEFRRKNTEAFF. CDR3 DNA: TGTGCCAGCAGCTTGGAATTCAGGCGGAAGAACACTGAAGCTTTCTTT.

This clone came up once. The chain is built from TRBV5-6 and TRBJ1-1, with D perhaps TRBD1 (5 bases). The CDR3 covers 13 residues. The V end was cut by 3 bases, the J end by 6 bases, with 12 bases between. CDR1 and CDR2 (germline): SGHDT, YYEEEE. In DNA form, the CDR3 reads TGTGCCAGCAGCTCCAGGGTAATAGCTGAAGCTTTCTTT. Translated, it gives CASSSRVIAEAFF.

The rearrangement links TRBV18 to TRBJ1-1; D is unresolved. Germline loops: CDR1 KGHSH, CDR2 LQKENI. The CDR3 runs 13 residues. Trimming pared 3 bases from V and 0 bases from J, leaving 5 bases between. CDR3 DNA sequence: TGTGCCAGCTCACCGGTGGTGAACACTGAAGCTTTCTTT. It encodes CASSPVVNTEAFF. Filled out from reference TRBV18 and TRBJ1-1, the complete variable domain reads NAGVMQNPRHLVRRRGQEARLRCSPMKGHSHVYWYRQLPEEGLKFMVYLQKENIIDESGMPKERFSAEFPKEGPSILRIQQVVRGDSAAYFCASSPVVNTEAFFGQGTRLTVV.

The J gene is TRBJ2-3, the V gene TRBV5-6, with D perhaps matching TRBD2 (6 bases). This CDR3 comprises 13 residues. Germline V CDR1 and CDR2: SGHDT, YYEEEE. V gave up 7 bases and J gave up 5 bases, with 14 bases separating them. The CDR3 loop reads CASRGGKGDTQYF. CDR3 nucleotide sequence: TGTGCCAGCCGTGGAGGGAAGGGAGATACGCAGTATTTT.

V is TRBV10-2 and J is TRBJ2-7, with TRBD1 as a possible D gene (5 bases). V lost 4 bases and J 6 bases, leaving 13 bases between the germline ends. The CDR3 has 13 amino acids. The V gene's germline CDR1 is WSHSY and CDR2 SAAADI. DNA of the CDR3: TGCGCCAGCAGTGGGACACCCCGGAGCGAGCAGTACTTC. Translated: CASSGTPRSEQYF.

The chain links TRBV13 to TRBJ1-2, with 10 bases lining up with TRBD1. Trimming at V came to 6 bases and at J to 4 bases, leaving 11 bases not matched to a gene. The CDR3 length is 16 residues. CDR1 and CDR2 from the germline V gene are PRHDT and FYEKMQ (reference sequence). Here the CDR3 DNA reads TGTGCCAGCAGTCGACGGACAGGGGGTTTCCCCTATGGCTACACCTTC. Its translation: CASSRRTGGFPYGYTF.

This clone was picked up one time. This chain connects TRBV7-8 to TRBJ2-2, with D hard to call. The CDR3 covers 14 residues. V lost 1 base to trimming and J lost 6 bases, with 9 bases between them. Germline V gene sequence: CDR1 SGHVS, CDR2 FQNEAQ. The CDR3 region is CASSLEPLAGELFF. The CDR3 DNA is TGTGCCAGCAGCTTAGAACCCCTCGCCGGGGAGCTGTTTTTT.